This T cell receptor (beta chain) is drawn from a study of cytotoxic CD8 clonotypes in ibrutinib-treated CLL. Trimming shortened V by 6 bases and J by 15 bases, and 21 bases separated the two germline ends. There are 13 residues in the CDR3. CDR1 is KGHSH, CDR2 LQKENI, per germline. TCRdb keeps only in-frame clones here, not all; method: immunoSEQ multiplex PCR. The sample yields some 300,000 clones, about 77% seen once. This specimen was PBMCs, taken before ibrutinib treatment. The TCR comes from a human donor with chronic lymphocytic leukemia. The chain links TRBV18 to TRBJ2-1; perhaps TRBD2 as D (6 bases). This chain's CDR3 is CASSPYGTQNRFF. The DNA for the CDR3 is TGTGCCAGCTCTCCGTACGGGACTCAGAACCGGTTCTTC. The whole variable domain, remainder taken from reference TRBV18 and TRBJ2-1, is NAGVMQNPRHLVRRRGQEARLRCSPMKGHSHVYWYRQLPEEGLKFMVYLQKENIIDESGMPKERFSAEFPKEGPSILRIQQVVRGDSAAYFCASSPYGTQNRFFGPGTRLTVL.